This TCR beta chain was recorded in a study of CD8 T cells in ankylosing spondylitis. This clonotype has only one observation. The V gene lost 5 bases and the J gene lost 5 bases, with 13 bases spanning the gap. The CDR3 is made up of 13 amino acids. Germline V CDR1 and CDR2: SGHAT, FQNNGV. 5'-RACE, quantitative and with molecular barcodes, yielded the TCR beta libraries. TCRdb itself ran the 5' RACE reads through MiXCR, one entry per CDR3 protein. The sample consists of under 250,000 distinct CDR3 sequences, about 11% of them appearing once. The sequencing sample was made of blood, either unsorted or a sorted T cell fraction (not recorded which). The sequence came from a male donor with ankylosing spondylitis or in good health (not recorded which). The rearrangement uses TRBV11-2 and TRBJ2-7; D remains unclear. The CDR3 region is CASSLRHVDEQYF. CDR3 DNA: TGTGCCAGCAGCCTTCGACATGTAGACGAGCAGTACTTC.